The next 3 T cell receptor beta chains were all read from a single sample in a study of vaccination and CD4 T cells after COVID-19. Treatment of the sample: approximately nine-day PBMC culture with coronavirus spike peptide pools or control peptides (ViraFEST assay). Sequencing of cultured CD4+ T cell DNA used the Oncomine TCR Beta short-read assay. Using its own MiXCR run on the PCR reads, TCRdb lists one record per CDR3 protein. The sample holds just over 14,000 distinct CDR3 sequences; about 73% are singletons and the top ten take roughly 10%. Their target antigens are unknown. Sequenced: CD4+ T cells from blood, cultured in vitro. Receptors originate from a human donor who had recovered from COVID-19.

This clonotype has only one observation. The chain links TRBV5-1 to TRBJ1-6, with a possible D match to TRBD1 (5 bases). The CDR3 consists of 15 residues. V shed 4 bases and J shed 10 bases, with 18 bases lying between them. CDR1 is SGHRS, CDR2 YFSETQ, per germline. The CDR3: CASSRSGGEGSPLHF. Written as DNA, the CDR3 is TGCGCCAGCAGCCGGTCCGGAGGGGAGGGATCACCCCTCCACTTT.

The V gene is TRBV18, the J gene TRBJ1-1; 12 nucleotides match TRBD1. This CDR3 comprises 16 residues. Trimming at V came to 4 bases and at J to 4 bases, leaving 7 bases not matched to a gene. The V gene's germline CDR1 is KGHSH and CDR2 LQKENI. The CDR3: CASSLRDRGRSTEAFF. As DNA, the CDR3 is TGTGCCAGCTCACTCCGGGACAGGGGGCGTAGCACTGAAGCTTTCTTT. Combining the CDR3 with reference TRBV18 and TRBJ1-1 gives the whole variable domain NAGVMQNPRHLVRRRGQEARLRCSPMKGHSHVYWYRQLPEEGLKFMVYLQKENIIDESGMPKERFSAEFPKEGPSILRIQQVVRGDSAAYFCASSLRDRGRSTEAFFGQGTRLTVV.

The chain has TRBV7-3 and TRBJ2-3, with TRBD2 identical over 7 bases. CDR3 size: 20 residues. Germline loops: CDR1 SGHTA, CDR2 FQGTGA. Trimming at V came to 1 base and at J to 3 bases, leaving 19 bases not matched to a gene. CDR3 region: CASSLRVPLGRRGKTDTQYF. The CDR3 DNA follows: TGTGCCAGCAGCTTAAGAGTACCTCTAGGGAGGCGGGGGAAGACAGATACGCAGTATTTT.